This T cell receptor beta chain was obtained from a study of graft-versus-host responses after intestinal transplantation. Background on the study: The whole recipient group had anti-thymocyte globulin induction followed by tacrolimus and steroids for roughly three years.

CDR3 length: 16 amino acids. The germline V gene encodes CDR1 MNHEY and CDR2 SVGAGI. V was pared by 0 bases and J by 0 bases, with 9 bases between. On this clone itself: Antigen unknown.

Measured with immunoSEQ multiplex PCR; TCRdb has only the in-frame clones, and not every one. The top ten hold about 0.18% of the sample, which has over 90,000 clones, about nine tenths seen once. The specimen comprised unstimulated CD4+ T cells sorted from spleen or lymph node cells, sampled before transplant. The chain is built from TRBV6-5 and TRBJ1-3; a weak D match, TRBD1 (5 bases). The receptor comes from a human donor who was the organ donor for an intestinal transplant. CDR3 nucleotides: TGTGCCAGCAGTTACTCCCGGGGGATCTCTGGAAACACCATATATTTT. Its protein is CASSYSRGISGNTIYF.